In this sample, the clone carrying this TCR beta chain turned up once. This specimen comes from a study of blood T cell repertoires in COVID-19. Study context: Collection of acute and convalescent COVID-19 samples took place in the United States, Italy and Spain.

In terms of age and location, participants ranged from about 18 to 95 years and lived in about 25 US areas. Each participant's cohort was designated according to participant-reported clinical history. V gave up 2 bases and J gave up 3 bases, with 11 bases separating them. Germline loops: CDR1 MNHEY, CDR2 SVGEGT. This CDR3 contains 15 residues. Per the original methods: Amplification of reference gene primers was used by the study to estimate nucleated cell counts. Method: immunoSEQ multiplex PCR; TCRdb's copy keeps in-frame clones and lacks some. V, J and clone size are taken as reported in that table, and D and trimming were inferred from the DNA itself. This sample carries fewer than 300,000 clones, approximately 90% of them seen once, and the ten largest clones take roughly 2.1%.

This sequence joins TRBV6-2 or TRBV6-3 and TRBJ1-3; D ambiguous. This TCR was sampled from a woman aged 40-49 years with acute COVID-19. The specimen was PBMCs or T cells enriched from blood (not recorded which). The CDR3 loop is CASSYVRELGNTIYF. The CDR3 nucleotides read TGTGCCAGCAGTTACGTCCGGGAACTTGGAAACACCATATATTTT.